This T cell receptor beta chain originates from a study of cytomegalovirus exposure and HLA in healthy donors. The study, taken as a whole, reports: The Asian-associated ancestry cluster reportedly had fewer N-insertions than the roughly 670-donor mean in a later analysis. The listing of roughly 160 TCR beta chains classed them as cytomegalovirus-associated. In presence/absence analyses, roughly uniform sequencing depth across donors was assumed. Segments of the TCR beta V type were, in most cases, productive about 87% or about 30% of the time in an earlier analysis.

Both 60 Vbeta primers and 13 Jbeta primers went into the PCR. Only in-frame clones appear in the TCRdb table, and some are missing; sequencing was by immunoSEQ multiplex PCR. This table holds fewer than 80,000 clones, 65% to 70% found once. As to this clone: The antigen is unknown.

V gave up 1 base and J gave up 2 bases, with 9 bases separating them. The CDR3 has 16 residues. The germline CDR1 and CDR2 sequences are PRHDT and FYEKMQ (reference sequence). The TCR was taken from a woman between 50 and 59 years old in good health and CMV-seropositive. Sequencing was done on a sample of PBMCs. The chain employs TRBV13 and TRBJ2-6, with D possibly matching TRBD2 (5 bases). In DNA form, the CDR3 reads TGTGCCAGCAGCTTAGTGGCGGGCGCTGGGGCCAACGTCCTGACTTTC. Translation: CASSLVAGAGANVLTF.